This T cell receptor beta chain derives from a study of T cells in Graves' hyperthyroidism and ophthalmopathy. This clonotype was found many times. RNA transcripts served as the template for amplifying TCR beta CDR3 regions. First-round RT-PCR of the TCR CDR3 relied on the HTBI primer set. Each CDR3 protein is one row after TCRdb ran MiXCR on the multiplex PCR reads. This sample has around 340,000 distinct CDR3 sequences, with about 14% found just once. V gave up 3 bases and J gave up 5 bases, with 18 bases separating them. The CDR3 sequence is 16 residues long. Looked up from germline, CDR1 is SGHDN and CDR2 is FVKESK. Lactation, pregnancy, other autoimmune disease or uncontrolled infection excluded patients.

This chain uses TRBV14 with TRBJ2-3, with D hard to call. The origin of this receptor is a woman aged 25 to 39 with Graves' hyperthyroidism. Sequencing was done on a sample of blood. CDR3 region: CASSHWTLGDRDTQYF. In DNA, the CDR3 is TGTGCCAGCAGCCATTGGACGCTGGGCGATCGAGATACGCAGTATTTT. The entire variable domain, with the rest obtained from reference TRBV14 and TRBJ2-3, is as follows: EAGVTQFPSHSVIEKGQTVTLRCDPISGHDNLYWYRRVMGKEIKFLLHFVKESKQDESGMPNNRFLAERTGGTYSTLKVQPAELEDSGVYFCASSHWTLGDRDTQYFGPGTRLTVL.